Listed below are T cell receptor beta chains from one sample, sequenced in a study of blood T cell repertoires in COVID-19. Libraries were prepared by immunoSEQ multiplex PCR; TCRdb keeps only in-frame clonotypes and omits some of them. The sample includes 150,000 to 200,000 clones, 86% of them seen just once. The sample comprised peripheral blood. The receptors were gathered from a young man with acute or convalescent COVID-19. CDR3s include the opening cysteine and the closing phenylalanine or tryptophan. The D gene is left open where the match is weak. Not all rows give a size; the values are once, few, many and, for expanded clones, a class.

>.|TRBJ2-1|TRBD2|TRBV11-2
CASSLIQRGEQFF
TGTGCCAGCAGCTTAATCCAGCGGGGAGAGCAGTTCTTC
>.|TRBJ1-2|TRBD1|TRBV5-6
CASSSGQVNYGYTF
TGTGCCAGCAGCTCAGGACAGGTTAACTATGGCTACACCTTC
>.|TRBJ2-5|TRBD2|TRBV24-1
CAAASSGRYQETQYF
TGTGCCGCCGCGTCTAGCGGGAGGTACCAAGAGACCCAGTACTTC
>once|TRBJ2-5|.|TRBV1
CTSSQDAVQETQYF
TGCACCAGCAGCCAAGATGCAGTTCAAGAGACCCAGTACTTC
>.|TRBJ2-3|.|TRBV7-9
CASSLGRSGVSTDTQYF
TGTGCCAGCAGCTTAGGGAGGTCTGGGGTCAGCACAGATACGCAGTATTTT
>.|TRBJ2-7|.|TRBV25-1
CASSVTDYSYEQYF
TGTGCCAGCAGTGTTACCGACTACTCCTACGAGCAGTACTTC
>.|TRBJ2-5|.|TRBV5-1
CASTSGSGETQYF
TGCGCCAGCACTTCTGGGTCCGGGGAGACCCAGTACTTC
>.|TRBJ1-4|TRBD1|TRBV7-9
CASSQGQGANEKLFF
TGTGCCAGCAGCCAGGGACAGGGGGCTAATGAAAAACTGTTTTTT
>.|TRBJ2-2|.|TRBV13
CASSFPGTGAGELFF
TGTGCCAGCAGCTTTCCAGGGACTGGCGCCGGGGAGCTGTTTTTT
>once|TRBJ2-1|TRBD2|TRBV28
CASTAREGPYNEQFF
TGTGCCAGCACCGCGAGGGAGGGGCCCTACAATGAGCAGTTCTTC
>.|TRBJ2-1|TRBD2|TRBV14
CASSQGEGLGYEQFF
TGTGCCAGCAGCCAAGGGGAGGGTCTTGGGTATGAGCAGTTCTTC
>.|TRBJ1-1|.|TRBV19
CASSATQGTEAFF
TGTGCCAGTAGTGCGACTCAGGGCACTGAAGCTTTCTTT
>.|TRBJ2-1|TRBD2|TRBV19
CASSIWTSGDNEQFF
TGTGCCAGTAGTATTTGGACTAGCGGGGACAATGAGCAGTTCTTC
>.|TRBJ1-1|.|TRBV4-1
CASSQERLTEAFF
TGCGCCAGCAGCCAAGAGCGTCTTACTGAAGCTTTCTTT
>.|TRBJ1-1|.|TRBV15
CATSREDRTNTEAFF
TGTGCCACCAGCAGAGAAGACAGGACAAACACTGAAGCTTTCTTT
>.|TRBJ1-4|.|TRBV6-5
CASSGNRYNEKLFF
TGTGCCAGCTCCGGCAACAGATATAACGAAAAACTGTTTTTT
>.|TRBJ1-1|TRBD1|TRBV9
CASSAQGGNTEAFF
TGTGCCAGCAGCGCCCAGGGGGGTAACACTGAAGCTTTCTTT